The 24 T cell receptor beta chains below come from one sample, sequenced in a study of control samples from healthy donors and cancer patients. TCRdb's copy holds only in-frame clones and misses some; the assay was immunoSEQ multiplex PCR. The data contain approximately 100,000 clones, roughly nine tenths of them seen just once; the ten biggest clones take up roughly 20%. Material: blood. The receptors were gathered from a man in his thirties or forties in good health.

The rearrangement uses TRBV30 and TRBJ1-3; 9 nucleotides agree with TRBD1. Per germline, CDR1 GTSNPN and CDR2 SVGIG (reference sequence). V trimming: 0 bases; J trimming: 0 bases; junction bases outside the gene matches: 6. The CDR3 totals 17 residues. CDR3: CAWSVRTGAFSGNTIYF. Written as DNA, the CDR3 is TGTGCCTGGAGTGTACGGACAGGGGCGTTCTCTGGAAACACCATATATTTT.

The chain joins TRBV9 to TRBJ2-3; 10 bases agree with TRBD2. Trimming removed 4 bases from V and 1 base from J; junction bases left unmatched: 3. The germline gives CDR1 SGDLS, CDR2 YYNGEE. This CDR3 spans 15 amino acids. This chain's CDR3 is CASSSLAGGTDTQYF. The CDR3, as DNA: TGTGCCAGCAGCAGTCTAGCGGGGGGCACAGATACGCAGTATTTT.

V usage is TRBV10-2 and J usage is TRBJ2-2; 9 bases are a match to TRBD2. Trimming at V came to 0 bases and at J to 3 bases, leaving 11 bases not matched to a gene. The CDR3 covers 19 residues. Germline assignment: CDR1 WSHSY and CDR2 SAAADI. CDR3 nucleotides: TGCGCCAGCAGTGAGTCGATCTTAGTAGCGGGGGCCTACACCGGGGAGCTGTTTTTT. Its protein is CASSESILVAGAYTGELFF.

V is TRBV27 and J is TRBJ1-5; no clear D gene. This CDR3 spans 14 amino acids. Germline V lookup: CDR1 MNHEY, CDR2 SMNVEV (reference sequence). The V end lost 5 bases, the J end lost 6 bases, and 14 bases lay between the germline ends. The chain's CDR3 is CASSTGIRGQPQHF. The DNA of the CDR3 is TGTGCCAGCAGTACGGGGATCCGGGGTCAGCCCCAGCATTTT.

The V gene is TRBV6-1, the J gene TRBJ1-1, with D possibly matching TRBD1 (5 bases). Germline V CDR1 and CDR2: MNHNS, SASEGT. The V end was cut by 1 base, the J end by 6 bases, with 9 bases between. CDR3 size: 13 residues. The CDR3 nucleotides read TGTGCCAGCAGTGAAGATCGGGGGGCTGAAGCTTTCTTT. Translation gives CASSEDRGAEAFF.

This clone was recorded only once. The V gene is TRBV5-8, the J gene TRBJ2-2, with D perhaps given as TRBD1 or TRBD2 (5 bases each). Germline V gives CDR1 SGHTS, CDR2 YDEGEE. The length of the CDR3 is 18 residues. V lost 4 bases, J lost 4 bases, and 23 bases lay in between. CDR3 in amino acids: CASSRTEGSTASTGELFF. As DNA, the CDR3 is TGTGCCAGCAGCAGAACCGAGGGGTCGACGGCGAGCACCGGGGAGCTGTTTTTT. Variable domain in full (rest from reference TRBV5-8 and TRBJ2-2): EAGVTQSPTHLIKTRGQQATLRCSPISGHTSVYWYQQALGLGLQFLLWYDEGEERNRGNFPPRFSGRQFPNYSSELNVNALELEDSALYLCASSRTEGSTASTGELFFGEGSRLTVL.

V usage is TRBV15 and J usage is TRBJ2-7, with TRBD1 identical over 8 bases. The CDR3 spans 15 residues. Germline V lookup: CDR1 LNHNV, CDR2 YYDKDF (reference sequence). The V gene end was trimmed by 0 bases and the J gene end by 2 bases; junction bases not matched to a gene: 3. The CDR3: CATSRDEGQAYEQYV. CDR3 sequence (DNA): TGTGCCACCAGCAGAGATGAGGGACAGGCCTACGAGCAGTACGTC.

The CDR3 sequence is CSARTDYGYTF. CDR3 coding DNA: TGCAGTGCTAGGACAGATTATGGCTACACCTTC. The V and J genes are TRBV20-1 and TRBJ1-2; perhaps TRBD1 as D (5 bases). CDR3 length: 11 residues. The germline gives CDR1 DFQATT, CDR2 SNEGSKA (reference sequence). V was clipped by 3 bases and J by 5 bases, with 7 bases between them.

This CDR3 reads CASSQTGQGSYNEQFF. In DNA form, the CDR3 reads TGTGCCAGCAGTCAAACCGGACAGGGCTCCTACAATGAGCAGTTCTTC. V and J are TRBV2 and TRBJ2-1; the match to TRBD1 covers 8 bases. The CDR3 runs to 16 residues. V gave up 5 bases and J gave up 0 bases; unmatched junction bases: 6. CDR1 is SNHLY, CDR2 FYNNEI, per germline.

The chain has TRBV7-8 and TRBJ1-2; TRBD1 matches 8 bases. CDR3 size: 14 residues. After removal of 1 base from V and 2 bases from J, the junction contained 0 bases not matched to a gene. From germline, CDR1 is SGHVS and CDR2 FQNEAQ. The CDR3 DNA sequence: TGTGCCAGCAGCTTAGGGGACAGGAACTATGGCTACACCTTC. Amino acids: CASSLGDRNYGYTF.

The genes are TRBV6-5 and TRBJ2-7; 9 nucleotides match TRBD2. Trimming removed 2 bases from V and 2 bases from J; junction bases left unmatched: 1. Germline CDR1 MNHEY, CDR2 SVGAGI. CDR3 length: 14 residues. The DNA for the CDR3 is TGTGCCAGCAGTTACGGCGGGGGGGCCTACGAGCAGTACTTC. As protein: CASSYGGGAYEQYF.

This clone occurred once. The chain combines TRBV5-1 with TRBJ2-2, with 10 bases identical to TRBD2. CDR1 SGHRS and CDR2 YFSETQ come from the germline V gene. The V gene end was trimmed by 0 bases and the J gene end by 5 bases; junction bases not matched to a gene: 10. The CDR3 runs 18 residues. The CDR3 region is CASSLDTQRGGETGELFF. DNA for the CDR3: TGCGCCAGCAGCTTGGATACCCAGCGGGGGGGCGAGACCGGGGAGCTGTTTTTT.

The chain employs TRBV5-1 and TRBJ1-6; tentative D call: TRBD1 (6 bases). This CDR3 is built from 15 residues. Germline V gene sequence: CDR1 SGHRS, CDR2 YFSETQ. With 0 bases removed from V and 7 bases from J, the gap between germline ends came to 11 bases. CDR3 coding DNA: TGCGCCAGCAGCTTGGATGCGGGGGCGAATTCACCCCTCCACTTT. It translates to CASSLDAGANSPLHF. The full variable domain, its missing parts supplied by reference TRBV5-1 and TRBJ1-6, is KAGVTQTPRYLIKTRGQQVTLSCSPISGHRSVSWYQQTPGQGLQFLFEYFSETQRNKGNFPGRFSGRQFSNSRSEMNVSTLELGDSALYLCASSLDAGANSPLHFGNGTRLTVT.

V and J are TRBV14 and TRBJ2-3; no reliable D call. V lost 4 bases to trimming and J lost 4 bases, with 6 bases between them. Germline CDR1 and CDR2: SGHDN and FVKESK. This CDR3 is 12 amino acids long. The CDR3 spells CASSPHADTQYF. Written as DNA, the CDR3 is TGTGCCAGCAGCCCGCACGCAGATACGCAGTATTTT.

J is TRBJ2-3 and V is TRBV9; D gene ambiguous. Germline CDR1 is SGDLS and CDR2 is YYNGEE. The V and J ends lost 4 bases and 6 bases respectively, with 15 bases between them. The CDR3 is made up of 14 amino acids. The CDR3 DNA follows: TGTGCCAGCAGCTTTCGGCCCATCGAGGATACGCAGTATTTT. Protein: CASSFRPIEDTQYF.

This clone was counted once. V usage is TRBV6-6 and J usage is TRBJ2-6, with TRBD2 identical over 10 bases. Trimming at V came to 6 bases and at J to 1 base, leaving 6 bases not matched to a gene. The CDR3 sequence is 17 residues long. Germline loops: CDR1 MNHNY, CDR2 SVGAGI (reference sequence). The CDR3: CASRRLAGGSGANVLTF. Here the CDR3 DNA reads TGTGCCAGCAGGCGACTAGCGGGTGGGTCTGGGGCCAACGTCCTGACTTTC.

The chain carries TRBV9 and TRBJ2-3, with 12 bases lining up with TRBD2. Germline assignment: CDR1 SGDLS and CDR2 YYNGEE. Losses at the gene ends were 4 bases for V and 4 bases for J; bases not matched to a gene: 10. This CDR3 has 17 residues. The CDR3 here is CASSISSGGAMADTQYF. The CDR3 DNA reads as TGTGCCAGCAGCATCTCTAGCGGGGGGGCCATGGCAGATACGCAGTATTTT. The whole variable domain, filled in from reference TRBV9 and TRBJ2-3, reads DSGVTQTPKHLITATGQRVTLRCSPRSGDLSVYWYQQSLDQGLQFLIQYYNGEERAKGNILERFSAQQFPDLHSELNLSSLELGDSALYFCASSISSGGAMADTQYFGPGTRLTVL.

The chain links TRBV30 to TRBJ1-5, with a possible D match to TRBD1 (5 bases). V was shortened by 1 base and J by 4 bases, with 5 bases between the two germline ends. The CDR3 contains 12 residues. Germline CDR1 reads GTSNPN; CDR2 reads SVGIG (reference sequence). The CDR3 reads CAWSEGNQPQHF. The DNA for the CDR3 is TGTGCCTGGAGTGAGGGGAATCAGCCCCAGCATTTT.

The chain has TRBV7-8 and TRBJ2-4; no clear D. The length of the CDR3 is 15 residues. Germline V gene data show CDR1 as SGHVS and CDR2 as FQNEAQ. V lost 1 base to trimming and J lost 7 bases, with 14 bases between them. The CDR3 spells CASSLGAKDVNIQYF. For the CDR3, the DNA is TGTGCCAGCAGCTTAGGAGCGAAGGATGTGAACATTCAGTACTTC. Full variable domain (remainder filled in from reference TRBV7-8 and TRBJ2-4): GAGVSQSPRYKVAKRGQDVALRCDPISGHVSLFWYQQALGQGPEFLTYFQNEAQLDKSGLPSDRFFAERPEGSVSTLKIQRTQQEDSAVYLCASSLGAKDVNIQYFGAGTRLSVL.

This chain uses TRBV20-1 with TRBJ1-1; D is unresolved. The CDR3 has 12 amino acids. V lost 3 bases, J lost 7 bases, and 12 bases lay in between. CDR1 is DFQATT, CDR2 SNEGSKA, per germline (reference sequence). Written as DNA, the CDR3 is TGCAGTGCTAGTCGGGAGGGCAATGAAGCTTTCTTT. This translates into CSASREGNEAFF.

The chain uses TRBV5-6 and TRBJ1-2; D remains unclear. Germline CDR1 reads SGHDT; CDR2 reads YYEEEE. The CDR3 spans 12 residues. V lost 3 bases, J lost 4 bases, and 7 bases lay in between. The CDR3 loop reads CASSSSGYGYTF. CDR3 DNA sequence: TGTGCCAGCAGCTCTTCTGGCTATGGCTACACCTTC. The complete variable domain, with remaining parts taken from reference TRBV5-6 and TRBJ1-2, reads DAGVTQSPTHLIKTRGQQVTLRCSPKSGHDTVSWYQQALGQGPQFIFQYYEEEERQRGNFPDRFSGHQFPNYSSELNVNALLLGDSALYLCASSSSGYGYTFGSGTRLTVV.

CDR3 amino acids: CASSPGQGRAGANVLTF. CDR3 sequence (DNA): TGTGCCAGTAGTCCTGGACAGGGCAGGGCTGGGGCCAACGTCCTGACTTTC. The gene calls are TRBV19 and TRBJ2-6; 8 nucleotides align to TRBD1. The CDR3 loop spans 17 amino acids. Per the germline V gene, CDR1 is LNHDA and CDR2 is SQIVND (reference sequence). The J segment lost 2 bases and the V segment lost 5 bases, leaving 8 bases of the junction unmatched. Drawing the rest from reference TRBV19 and TRBJ2-6, the complete variable domain is DGGITQSPKYLFRKEGQNVTLSCEQNLNHDAMYWYRQDPGQGLRLIYYSQIVNDFQKGDIAEGYSVSREKKESFPLTVTSAQKNPTAFYLCASSPGQGRAGANVLTFGAGSRLTVL.

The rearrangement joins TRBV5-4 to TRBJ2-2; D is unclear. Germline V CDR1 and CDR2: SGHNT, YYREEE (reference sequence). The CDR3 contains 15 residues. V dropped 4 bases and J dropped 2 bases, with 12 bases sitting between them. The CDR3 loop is CASSLTAGNTGELFF. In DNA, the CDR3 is TGTGCCAGCAGCCTCACCGCAGGAAACACCGGGGAGCTGTTTTTT.

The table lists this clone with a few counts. The CDR3 DNA follows: TGCAGCGTTGATTCTAGCGGACGCACAGATACGCAGTATTTT. Amino acids: CSVDSSGRTDTQYF. The rearrangement joins TRBV29-1 to TRBJ2-3, with 7 bases identical to TRBD2. The CDR3 covers 14 residues. Trimming took 3 bases from V and 1 from J; bases not matched to a gene: 4. Germline V gene data show CDR1 as SQVTM and CDR2 as ANQGSEA.